The clone carrying this TCR beta chain was picked up many times. Its antigen is as yet unknown. This sample was taken from a study of cytomegalovirus exposure and HLA in healthy donors. Points from the study as a whole: An analysis done earlier found most TCR beta V segments productive about 90% or about 30% of the time.

It was with 60 Vbeta and 13 Jbeta primers that the PCR ran. Generated by immunoSEQ multiplex PCR, the TCRdb table keeps only in-frame clones and is missing some. The profile shows more than 95,000 clones, roughly a tenth of them singletons. V was pared by 4 bases and J by 3 bases, with 16 bases between. The CDR3 runs to 15 residues. Germline CDR1 and CDR2: SGHRS and YFSETQ. The receptor comes from a woman between 18 and 29 years old in good health and CMV-seropositive. Material: PBMCs. This chain joins TRBV5-1 and TRBJ1-2, with a tentative D call TRBD1 (6 bases). CDR3 sequence reads: CASSRLGGTHYGYTF. The CDR3 nucleotides are TGCGCCAGCAGCCGACTGGGTGGGACACACTATGGCTACACCTTC.